The 21 T cell receptor beta chains given below trace back to one sample, sequenced in a study of shared clonotypes between healthy human individuals. Using immunoSEQ multiplex PCR, the repertoire was profiled, and TCRdb retains in-frame clones only, with some absent. The sample carries approximately 2.5 million clones, around 94% recorded once. The sample taken for sequencing was naive CD4+ T cells sorted from blood. The subset: CD45RA+ positively selected. Receptors were obtained from a man between 18 and 29 years old in good health.

With respect to this clone: Other nucleotide sequences in the sample specify the same CDR3. The V and J genes are TRBV6-6 and TRBJ2-6, with D unclear. This CDR3 is built from 15 residues. Trimming shortened V by 3 bases and J by 0 bases, and 6 bases separated the two germline ends. In germline, CDR1 is MNHNY, CDR2 SVGAGI (reference sequence). The CDR3 region is CASSYGDSGANVLTF. DNA of the CDR3: TGTGCCAGCAGTTATGGGGACTCTGGGGCCAACGTCCTGACTTTC.

With respect to this clone: Other DNA variants within this sample encode the same CDR3. V and J are TRBV11-2 and TRBJ1-3; D might be TRBD1 (5 bases). Germline lookup yields CDR1 SGHAT and CDR2 FQNNGV. Trimming stripped 4 bases from V and 0 bases from J, with 7 bases between. CDR3 length: 14 residues. The CDR3: CASSSGLSGNTIYF. Written as DNA, the CDR3 is TGTGCCAGCAGCTCGGGACTCTCTGGAAACACCATATATTTT.

The chain carries TRBV6-6 and TRBJ1-2; 10 positions agree with TRBD1. The CDR3 runs to 15 residues. J gave up 7 bases and V 0 bases, and 5 bases lay outside the gene matches. CDR1 is MNHNY and CDR2 is SVGAGI in the germline V gene (reference sequence). CDR3 nucleotide sequence: TGTGCCAGCAGTTACTCAGGGACAGGGGTGTTTGGCTACACCTTC. Protein product: CASSYSGTGVFGYTF.

The chain joins TRBV6-5 to TRBJ1-2, with 12 bases fitting TRBD1. The CDR3 covers 14 residues. The junction had 5 bases not matched to a gene; V was cut back by 5 bases and J by 7 bases. Germline-derived CDR1 and CDR2 are MNHEY and SVGAGI. In nucleotides, the CDR3 is TGTGCCAGCAGTAGGGACAGGGGGCCGAGTGGCTACACCTTC. This codes for CASSRDRGPSGYTF.

The chain couples TRBV7-2 to TRBJ1-2; TRBD1 matches at 8 bases. This CDR3 contains 13 residues. Germline trimming cut 7 bases from V and 7 bases from J; bases unmatched to any gene: 8. The germline gives CDR1 SGHTA, CDR2 FQGNSA. The CDR3 DNA reads as TGTGCCAGCAAACCCGACAGGGGAGGTGGCTACACCTTC. Protein sequence: CASKPDRGGGYTF.

The chain recombines TRBV15 with TRBJ2-5; D is uncertain. V gave up 0 bases and J gave up 5 bases, with 10 bases separating them. Looked up from germline, CDR1 is LNHNV and CDR2 is YYDKDF (reference sequence). The CDR3 is 14 amino acids. The chain's CDR3 is CATSRDGLLETQYF. The CDR3 DNA reads as TGTGCCACCAGCAGAGATGGCCTTCTGGAGACCCAGTACTTC.

V is TRBV6-5 and J is TRBJ2-5; D assignment may be TRBD1 or TRBD2 (5 bases each). From germline, CDR1 is MNHEY and CDR2 SVGAGI. This CDR3 is built from 15 residues. The germline V and J ends were trimmed by 6 bases and 2 bases, with 16 bases remaining between them. CDR3 residues: CASRGFGALQETQYF. As DNA, the CDR3 is TGTGCCAGCAGGGGCTTCGGGGCTTTGCAAGAGACCCAGTACTTC.

The chain uses TRBV19 and TRBJ2-1; 8 nucleotides align to TRBD1. Trimming at V came to 7 bases and at J to 6 bases, leaving 11 bases not matched to a gene. The CDR3 loop spans 15 amino acids. CDR1 and CDR2 from the germline V gene are LNHDA and SQIVND (reference sequence). The CDR3: CASIPQGAPGNEQFF. The CDR3 DNA reads TGTGCCAGTATCCCCCAGGGGGCCCCGGGCAATGAGCAGTTCTTC.

The chain combines TRBV19 with TRBJ1-1; perhaps TRBD1 as D (5 bases). Trimming cost V 7 bases and J 3 bases, with 21 bases left between them. The CDR3 spans 16 residues. From germline, CDR1 is LNHDA and CDR2 SQIVND (reference sequence). CDR3 sequence (DNA): TGTGCCAGTACCCGGGGAGGCGGCAGGGTCGACACTGAAGCTTTCTTT. This sequence encodes CASTRGGGRVDTEAFF.

The chain combines TRBV30 with TRBJ1-2; D may be TRBD1 (5 bases). Germline lookup yields CDR1 GTSNPN and CDR2 SVGIG (reference sequence). CDR3 size: 12 residues. V lost 4 bases and J 5 bases, leaving 11 bases between the germline ends. The CDR3 sequence: CAWTGNSYGYTF. CDR3 in DNA: TGTGCCTGGACAGGGAATTCGTATGGCTACACCTTC.

The chain combines TRBV12-5 with TRBJ2-5; 9 positions agree with TRBD1. In germline, CDR1 is LGHNT, CDR2 FRNRAP. This CDR3 contains 20 residues. Losses at the gene ends were 0 bases for V and 4 bases for J; bases not matched to a gene: 18. DNA of the CDR3: TGTGCTAGTGGTTTGGTCCGGACAGGGGTCGGTAGAATGGCCGGAGAGACCCAGTACTTC. It encodes CASGLVRTGVGRMAGETQYF.

This chain uses TRBV30 with TRBJ2-3; D is unclear. This CDR3 has 14 residues. In germline, CDR1 is GTSNPN, CDR2 SVGIG (reference sequence). V gave up 4 bases and J gave up 2 bases, with 13 bases separating them. The CDR3 spells CAWTRTVNTDTQYF. CDR3 DNA: TGTGCCTGGACGAGAACAGTAAACACAGATACGCAGTATTTT.

The V and J genes are TRBV10-1 and TRBJ1-1, with a tentative D call TRBD1 (5 bases). V was clipped by 4 bases and J by 0 bases, with 6 bases between them. The CDR3 has 13 residues. Germline V gene lookup returns CDR1 WNHNN and CDR2 SYGVQD (reference sequence). CDR3 protein: CASSVQVNTEAFF. DNA of the CDR3: TGCGCCAGCAGTGTACAGGTGAACACTGAAGCTTTCTTT.

The chain is built from TRBV29-1 and TRBJ2-5, with 9 nucleotides matching TRBD1. The better agreement between TRBJ2-7 and the DNA end casts doubt on the J call. The V gene's germline CDR1 is SQVTM and CDR2 ANQGSEA. This CDR3 has 11 residues. In nucleotides, the CDR3 is TGCAGCTCAAGGACAGGGGTCGAGCAGTACTTC. This translates into CSSRTGVEQYF.

Comment on this clone: The same CDR3 is also encoded by other DNA sequences in this sample. This chain connects TRBV11-2 to TRBJ1-4, with D possibly matching TRBD1 (6 bases). The V gene's germline CDR1 is SGHAT and CDR2 FQNNGV. Trimming removed 5 bases at V and 8 bases at J, with 9 bases between. The CDR3 extends over 12 amino acids. The CDR3 is CASSPQGEKLFF. In nucleotides, the CDR3 is TGTGCCAGCAGCCCCCAGGGGGAAAAACTGTTTTTT.

The chain has TRBV15 and TRBJ1-2, with a possible D match to TRBD1 (6 bases). CDR1 is LNHNV, CDR2 YYDKDF, per germline (reference sequence). This CDR3 comprises 13 residues. The V and J ends lost 5 bases and 4 bases respectively, with 11 bases between them. As DNA, the CDR3 is TGTGCCACCAGCCCAGGGGACGGCTATGGCTACACCTTC. Its protein product is CATSPGDGYGYTF.

This clone was counted a few times. In DNA form, the CDR3 reads TGTGCCACCCGACGGACAAACACTGAAGCTTTCTTT. It encodes CATRRTNTEAFF. This chain links TRBV19 with TRBJ1-1, with D perhaps TRBD1 (5 bases). V lost 10 bases, J lost 2 bases, and 11 bases lay in between. Germline V lookup: CDR1 LNHDA, CDR2 SQIVND (reference sequence). This CDR3 contains 12 residues.

V gene TRBV6-1 combines with J gene TRBJ2-1, with a possible D match to TRBD1 (6 bases). The germline V gene has CDR1 MNHNS and CDR2 SASEGT. This CDR3 comprises 15 residues. Deletions cut 2 bases from V and 6 bases from J, with 14 bases between. This CDR3 reads CASSERTLGGNEQFF. CDR3 in DNA: TGTGCCAGCAGTGAACGGACATTAGGGGGCAATGAGCAGTTCTTC.

As to this clone: Other DNA sequences in the same sample also yield this CDR3. The chain uses TRBV30 and TRBJ1-1, with D hard to call. Germline V gene lookup returns CDR1 GTSNPN and CDR2 SVGIG (reference sequence). CDR3 length: 13 residues. V shed 0 bases and J shed 2 bases, with 7 bases lying between them. CDR3 amino acids: CAWSVQSNTEAFF. In DNA form, the CDR3 reads TGTGCCTGGAGTGTACAAAGTAACACTGAAGCTTTCTTT.

The rearrangement uses TRBV27 and TRBJ2-2, with D possibly being TRBD1 (5 bases). This CDR3 comprises 16 residues. V lost 5 bases, J lost 0 bases, and 13 bases lay in between. Per the germline V gene, CDR1 is MNHEY and CDR2 is SMNVEV (reference sequence). The CDR3 DNA reads as TGTGCCAGCAGTCTAAGACAGATACCGAACACCGGGGAGCTGTTTTTT. This translates into CASSLRQIPNTGELFF.

Note on this clone: The identical CDR3 is also encoded by other nucleotide sequences in the sample. The chain links TRBV5-4 to TRBJ2-7, with 8 bases that match TRBD2. The CDR3 has 15 amino acids. V shed 0 bases and J 0 bases; nucleotides not matched to a gene: 2. Per the germline V gene, CDR1 is SGHNT and CDR2 is YYREEE (reference sequence). The CDR3 protein is CASSLAGGSSYEQYF. CDR3 nucleotide sequence: TGTGCCAGCAGCTTGGCGGGAGGGTCCTCCTACGAGCAGTACTTC. Looking up the rest from reference TRBV5-4 and TRBJ2-7 gives the full variable domain: ETGVTQSPTHLIKTRGQQVTLRCSSQSGHNTVSWYQQALGQGPQFIFQYYREEENGRGNFPPRFSGLQFPNYSSELNVNALELDDSALYLCASSLAGGSSYEQYFGPGTRLTVT.